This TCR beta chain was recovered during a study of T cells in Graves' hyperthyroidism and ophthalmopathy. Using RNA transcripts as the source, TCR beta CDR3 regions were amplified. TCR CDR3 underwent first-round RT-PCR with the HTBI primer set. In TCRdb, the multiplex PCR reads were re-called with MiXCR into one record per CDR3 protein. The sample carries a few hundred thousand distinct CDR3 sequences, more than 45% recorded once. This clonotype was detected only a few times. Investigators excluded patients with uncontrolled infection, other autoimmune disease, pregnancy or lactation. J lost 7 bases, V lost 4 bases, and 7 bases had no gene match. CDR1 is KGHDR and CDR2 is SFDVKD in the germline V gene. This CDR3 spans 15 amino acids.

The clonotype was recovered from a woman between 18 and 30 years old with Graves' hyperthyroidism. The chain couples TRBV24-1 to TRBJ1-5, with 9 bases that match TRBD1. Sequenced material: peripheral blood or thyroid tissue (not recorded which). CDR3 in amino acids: CATSDDTGGTQPQHF. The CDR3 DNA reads TGTGCCACCAGTGACGACACAGGGGGCACACAGCCCCAGCATTTT.